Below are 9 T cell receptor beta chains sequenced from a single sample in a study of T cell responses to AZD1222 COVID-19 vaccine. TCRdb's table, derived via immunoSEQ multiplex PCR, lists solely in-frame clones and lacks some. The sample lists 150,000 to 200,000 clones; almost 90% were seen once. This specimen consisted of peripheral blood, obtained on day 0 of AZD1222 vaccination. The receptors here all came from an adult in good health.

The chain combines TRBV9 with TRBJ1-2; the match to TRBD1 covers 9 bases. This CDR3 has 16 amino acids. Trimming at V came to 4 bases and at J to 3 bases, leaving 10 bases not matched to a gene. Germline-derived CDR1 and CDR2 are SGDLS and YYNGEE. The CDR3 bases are TGTGCCAGCAGCCCTTATGCAACAGGGGGCGACTATGGCTACACCTTC. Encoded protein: CASSPYATGGDYGYTF.

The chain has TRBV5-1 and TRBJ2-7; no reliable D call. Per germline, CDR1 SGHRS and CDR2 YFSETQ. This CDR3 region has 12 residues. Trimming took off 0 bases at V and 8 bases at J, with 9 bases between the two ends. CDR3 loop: CASSLGAEKQYF. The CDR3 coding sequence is TGCGCCAGCAGCTTGGGGGCGGAGAAGCAGTACTTC. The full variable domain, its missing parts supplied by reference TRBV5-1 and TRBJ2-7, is KAGVTQTPRYLIKTRGQQVTLSCSPISGHRSVSWYQQTPGQGLQFLFEYFSETQRNKGNFPGRFSGRQFSNSRSEMNVSTLELGDSALYLCASSLGAEKQYFGPGTRLTVT.

The CDR3 loop is CASSLAIAGGNYEQYF. The CDR3 DNA sequence: TGTGCCAGCAGCTTAGCTATAGCGGGGGGTAACTACGAGCAGTACTTC. The chain has TRBV7-6 and TRBJ2-7; 10 positions match TRBD2. V was pared by 0 bases and J by 3 bases, with 5 bases of the junction left unmatched. Germline V CDR1 and CDR2: SGHVS, FNYEAQ. There are 16 residues in the CDR3.

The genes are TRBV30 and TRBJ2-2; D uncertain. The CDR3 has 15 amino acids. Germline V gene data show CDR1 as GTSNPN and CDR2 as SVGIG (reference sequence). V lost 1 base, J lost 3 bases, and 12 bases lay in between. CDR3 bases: TGTGCCTGGAGTGCGGGTGCCCTCGACACCGGGGAGCTGTTTTTT. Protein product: CAWSAGALDTGELFF.

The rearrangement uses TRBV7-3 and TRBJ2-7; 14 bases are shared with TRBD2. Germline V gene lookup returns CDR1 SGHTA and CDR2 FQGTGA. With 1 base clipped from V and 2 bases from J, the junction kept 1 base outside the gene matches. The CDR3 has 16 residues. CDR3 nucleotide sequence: TGTGCCAGCAGCTTAATGGGACTAGCGGGGGCCTACGAGCAGTACTTC. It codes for CASSLMGLAGAYEQYF. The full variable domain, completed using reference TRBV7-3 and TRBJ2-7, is GAGVSQTPSNKVTEKGKYVELRCDPISGHTALYWYRQSLGQGPEFLIYFQGTGAADDSGLPNDRFFAVRPEGSVSTLKIQRTERGDSAVYLCASSLMGLAGAYEQYFGPGTRLTVT.

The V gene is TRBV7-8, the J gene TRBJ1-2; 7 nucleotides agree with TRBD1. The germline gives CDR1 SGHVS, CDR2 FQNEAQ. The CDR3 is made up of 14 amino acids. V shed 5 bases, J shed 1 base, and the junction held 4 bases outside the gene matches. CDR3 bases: TGTGCCAGCAGCGAGACAGGGCTTAACTATGGCTACACCTTC. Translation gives CASSETGLNYGYTF.

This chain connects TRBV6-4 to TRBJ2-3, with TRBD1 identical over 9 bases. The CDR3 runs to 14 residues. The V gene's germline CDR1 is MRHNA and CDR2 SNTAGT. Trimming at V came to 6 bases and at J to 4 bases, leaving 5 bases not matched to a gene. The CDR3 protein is CASRADRGADTQYF. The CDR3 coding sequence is TGTGCCAGCAGAGCGGACAGGGGAGCAGATACGCAGTATTTT.

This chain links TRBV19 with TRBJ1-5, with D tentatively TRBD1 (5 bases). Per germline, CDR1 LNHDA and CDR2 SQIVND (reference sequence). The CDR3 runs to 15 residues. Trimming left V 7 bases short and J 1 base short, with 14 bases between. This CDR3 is CASKFQRDSNQPQHF. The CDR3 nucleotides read TGTGCCAGTAAATTTCAGAGGGACAGCAATCAGCCCCAGCATTTT.

The CDR3: CASSRGGISLSGNTIYF. Written as DNA, the CDR3 is TGCGCCAGCAGCCGAGGAGGGATTAGCCTCTCTGGAAACACCATATATTTT. The chain links TRBV4-1 to TRBJ1-3, with D uncertain. The CDR3 sequence is 17 residues long. Looked up from germline, CDR1 is MGHRA and CDR2 is YSYEKL. Deletions cut 4 bases from V and 0 bases from J, with 16 bases between.